This T cell receptor beta chain was captured in a study of vaccination and CD4 T cells after COVID-19. Looking at the study overall: Post-COVID sampling occurred a median roughly 100 days after diagnosis (range 35 to 161). At a median roughly 70 days (range 14 to 241) after dose two, post-vaccine samples were obtained. Whole-study results and caveats: The analysis of convalescent patients involved relatively few individuals and lacked early post-infection timepoints.

Losses at the gene ends were 5 bases for V and 2 bases for J; bases not matched to a gene: 8. The CDR3 sequence is 15 residues long. Germline V gives CDR1 MNHEY, CDR2 SMNVEV (reference sequence). For this clonotype: Its antigen remains unknown.

Cultured CD4+ T cell DNA was sequenced using the Oncomine TCR Beta short-read assay. TCRdb processed the PCR reads anew with MiXCR; each CDR3 protein has one entry. Counted here are 2,700 or so distinct CDR3 sequences, approximately 32% occurring once; the ten biggest clones make up around 71%. As for treatment: 10-day PBMC culture with coronavirus spike peptide pools or control peptides (ViraFEST assay). From the unexposed donor, CD4+ T cells were collected ahead of the COVID-19 pandemic (2011-2018). As cell numbers allowed, unexposed-donor CD4+ T cells faced SARS-CoV-2 S/N and four cold-coronavirus spikes.

The origin of this receptor is a human donor in good health. The sequenced sample consisted of CD4+ T cells from blood, cultured in vitro. The chain employs TRBV27 and TRBJ2-7; 8 bases match TRBD1. The CDR3 protein is CASSPYRGVPYEQYF. The DNA for the CDR3 is TGTGCCAGCAGTCCGTACAGGGGGGTCCCCTACGAGCAGTACTTC.